These T cell receptor beta chains were read from a single sample in a study of OX40 agonist ivuxolimab in advanced cancers. Only in-frame clones appear in the TCRdb table, and some are missing; sequencing was by immunoSEQ multiplex PCR. The sample includes 70,000 or so clones, 92% of them seen just once. Source: CD4+ or CD8+ T cells sorted from blood, taken in a trial of the OX40 agonist ivuxolimab. Source of these receptors: an adult with an advanced solid tumor such as melanoma, head and neck, liver or kidney cancer. Both conserved end residues are part of each CDR3. D genes are given only for firm matches. The size field is filled for only some rows; it gives once, few, many or a size class.

size,J,V,D,length,DNA,CDR3
-,TRBJ2-5,TRBV4-1,-,16,TGCGCCAGCAGCCAAGATGGTGGCGAGACGCGAGAGACCCAGTACTTC,CASSQDGGETRETQYF
-,TRBJ2-7,TRBV9,TRBD2,14,TGTGCCAGCAGCGCATCTAGCGGGCCCTACGAGCAGTACTTC,CASSASSGPYEQYF
-,TRBJ1-2,TRBV7-9,-,12,TGTGCCAGCACCCCGGCTAACTATGGCTACACCTTC,CASTPANYGYTF
-,TRBJ2-7,TRBV6-6,-,13,TGTGCCAGCAGTTTAACAGGGTCCTACGAGCAGTACTTC,CASSLTGSYEQYF
-,TRBJ1-1,TRBV28,-,16,TGTGCCAGCAGTTTATCCAGAGGGGCGCAGGACACTGAAGCTTTCTTT,CASSLSRGAQDTEAFF
few,TRBJ1-1,TRBV7-6,-,14,TGTGCCAGCAGCTTAGCGGGAGGGATAAGAGAAGCTTTCTTT,CASSLAGGIREAFF
-,TRBJ1-6,TRBV2,-,17,TGTGCCAGCAGCTCCGGGACGTTGGGGCCCTATAATTCACCCCTCCACTTT,CASSSGTLGPYNSPLHF
-,TRBJ2-7,TRBV30,-,13,TGTGCCTGGAACTCGGGGTTGGACTACGAGCAGTACTTC,CAWNSGLDYEQYF
-,TRBJ2-2,TRBV29-1,TRBD2,17,TGCAGCGTCACCGCTGTTACTAGCGGGGAGGACACCGGGGAGCTGTTTTTT,CSVTAVTSGEDTGELFF
-,TRBJ2-7,TRBV5-4,-,14,TGTGCCAGCAGCGGGGGAGTTCGGCCCCACGAGCAGTACTTC,CASSGGVRPHEQYF
-,TRBJ1-6,TRBV6-5,-,13,TGTGCCAGCAGTTCACAGGGATATTCACCCCTCCACTTT,CASSSQGYSPLHF
-,TRBJ1-1,TRBV28,TRBD1,15,TGTGCCAGCAGGGGGACAGCCTACGTGGACACTGAAGCTTTCTTT,CASRGTAYVDTEAFF
once,TRBJ2-7,TRBV5-1,TRBD1,14,TGCGCCAGCAGCTCCACCGGGACAGGGCTCGAGCAGTACTTC,CASSSTGTGLEQYF
-,TRBJ2-7,TRBV13,TRBD1,15,TGTGCCAGCAGCCCAGGGACAGGTGGTAGATACGAGCAGTACTTC,CASSPGTGGRYEQYF
-,TRBJ2-1,TRBV2,TRBD2,14,TGTGCCACCAGGACTAGCGGGTCTTACAATGAGCAGTTCTTC,CATRTSGSYNEQFF
-,TRBJ1-5,TRBV25-1,-,11,TGTGCCAGCAGGGTCGCTCAGCCCCAGCATTTT,CASRVAQPQHF
-,TRBJ2-1,TRBV7-2,TRBD2,15,TGTGCCAGCAGCTTCAGTAGCGGGGGGGGCTATGAGCAGTTCTTC,CASSFSSGGGYEQFF
-,TRBJ2-7,TRBV7-9,TRBD2,16,TGTGCCAGCAGCCCACCTAGCGGGGAAAGCTCCTACGAGCAGTACTTC,CASSPPSGESSYEQYF
-,TRBJ2-7,TRBV2,-,16,TGTGCCAGCAGTGAAGCTGGAGAGGGACCGCGGAACGAGCAGTACTTC,CASSEAGEGPRNEQYF
-,TRBJ1-4,TRBV7-9,-,15,TGTGCCAGCAGCTTATTGGCGGAGGAAAATGAAAAACTGTTTTTT,CASSLLAEENEKLFF
-,TRBJ1-1,TRBV2,-,14,TGTGCCAGCAGCGAACTTATGGGGAACACTGAAGCTTTCTTT,CASSELMGNTEAFF
-,TRBJ2-7,TRBV5-4,-,17,TGTGCCAGCAGCTTGGGGTTCGTGGGGGAAAGGCCCTACGAGCAGTACTTC,CASSLGFVGERPYEQYF
-,TRBJ2-7,TRBV9,TRBD2,15,TGTGCCAGCAGCCCCCGACTAGCAAGCTCCTACGAGCAGTACTTC,CASSPRLASSYEQYF
-,TRBJ1-3,TRBV9,-,15,TGTGCCAGCAGCGTAGACCGGGGGGCCGGAAACACCATATATTTT,CASSVDRGAGNTIYF
-,TRBJ1-2,TRBV7-9,-,11,TGTGCCAGCTCCGGGGCACCTGGCTACACCTTC,CASSGAPGYTF
-,TRBJ1-2,TRBV11-3,-,11,TGTGCCAGCAGCCCTGTCAACGGCTACACCTTC,CASSPVNGYTF
-,TRBJ2-5,TRBV15,TRBD1,15,TGTGCCACCACCGCTAGGACAGGGCCAGAGGAGACCCAGTACTTC,CATTARTGPEETQYF
-,TRBJ2-1,TRBV7-9,-,13,TGTGCCAGCAGCTGGGGAGCACCGTCCTGGGGGTTCTTC,CASSWGAPSWGFF
-,TRBJ1-2,TRBV6-6,-,14,TGTGCCAGCAGTGCCCTACTGGCTTACTATGGCTACACCTTC,CASSALLAYYGYTF
-,TRBJ2-7,TRBV27,-,13,TGTGCCAGCAGTTTAGGCGGGACCTACGAGCAGTACTTC,CASSLGGTYEQYF
few,TRBJ2-7,TRBV6-5,-,13,TGTGCCAGCAGGCCCCGGGGGTTTTACGAGCAGTACTTC,CASRPRGFYEQYF
-,TRBJ2-1,TRBV5-1,-,12,TGCGCCAGCAGCAAAGCGGCGGGGGAGCAGTTCTTC,CASSKAAGEQFF
-,TRBJ2-1,TRBV29-1,-,17,TGCAGCGTCCCAGGGGGGAGAGCGGGGCGCTCCTACAATGAGCAGTTCTTC,CSVPGGRAGRSYNEQFF
-,TRBJ2-7,TRBV7-9,-,13,TGTGCCAGCAGCTTAGGGACCACCTACGAGCAGTACTTC,CASSLGTTYEQYF
once,TRBJ2-7,TRBV7-9,-,16,TGTGCCAGCAGCTTACTGGACGGAACACTGTCCTACGAGCAGTACTTC,CASSLLDGTLSYEQYF
-,TRBJ2-7,TRBV10-2,-,10,TGCGCCAGCAGTGCGAACGAGCAGTACTTC,CASSANEQYF
-,TRBJ2-4,TRBV5-6,-,14,TGTGCCAGCAGCTTGGCCGTGACAGACAACATTCAGTACTTC,CASSLAVTDNIQYF
-,TRBJ2-1,TRBV4-1,TRBD1,17,TGCGCCAGCAGCCAATCTATAGTCGACAGGGTCGGCAATGAGCAGTTCTTC,CASSQSIVDRVGNEQFF
-,TRBJ2-5,TRBV13,-,15,TGTGCCAGCAGCCCCCGCCTAGCGAGCCAAGAGACCCAGTACTTC,CASSPRLASQETQYF
-,TRBJ2-7,TRBV7-3,-,16,TGTGCCAGCAGCTTAGCGGGGTCTATCCCCCCCTACGAGCAGTACTTC,CASSLAGSIPPYEQYF
-,TRBJ1-6,TRBV5-5,TRBD1,14,TGTGCCAGCAGCCCGGACAGGGTGAATTCACCCCTCCACTTT,CASSPDRVNSPLHF
-,TRBJ2-7,TRBV5-5,-,14,TGTGCCAGCAGCTTGCCCGGGGCCCCCTACGAGCAGTACTTC,CASSLPGAPYEQYF
-,TRBJ1-6,TRBV7-6,-,16,TGTGCCAGCAGCCACCACTCGGGCAGAGCTGTCTCTCCCCTCCACTTT,CASSHHSGRAVSPLHF
-,TRBJ2-2,TRBV27,-,13,TGTGCCAGCACCTTACAGGGCACCGGGGAGCTGTTTTTT,CASTLQGTGELFF
-,TRBJ2-1,TRBV5-6,-,12,TGTGCCAGCAGCTTTGGATACAATGAGCAGTTCTTC,CASSFGYNEQFF
once,TRBJ1-5,TRBV13,-,14,TGTGCCAGCAGCTTCTTAGGGGACGGTCAGCCCCAGCATTTT,CASSFLGDGQPQHF
-,TRBJ2-1,TRBV19,-,12,TGTGCCAGTAGTATAGGTTACAATGAGCAGTTCTTC,CASSIGYNEQFF
-,TRBJ1-2,TRBV9,-,15,TGTGCCAGCAGCGGATACAGGGAAGTTCAGTATGGCTACACCTTC,CASSGYREVQYGYTF
once,TRBJ2-7,TRBV4-2,-,14,TGTGCCAGCAGCTTCGGGACTGGCTCCTACGAGCAGTACTTC,CASSFGTGSYEQYF
-,TRBJ1-1,TRBV2,TRBD1,18,TGTGCCAGCAGGACGTCCCGGACAGGGGACCACCCCGGCACTGAAGCTTTCTTT,CASRTSRTGDHPGTEAFF
-,TRBJ1-2,TRBV6-6,TRBD1,13,TGTGCCAGCATCTACGCCGACACAGGGGCCTACACCTTC,CASIYADTGAYTF
-,TRBJ2-1,TRBV5-4,-,16,TGTGCCAGCAGCTTGGCCCCGGCGGGGAGAAACAATGAGCAGTTCTTC,CASSLAPAGRNNEQFF
-,TRBJ2-2,TRBV9,-,13,TGTGCCAGCAGCGTAGGGGGTATCGGGGAGCTGTTTTTT,CASSVGGIGELFF
-,TRBJ2-2,TRBV6-4,TRBD2,16,TGTGCCAGCAGTGACTCACTAGCGGGGAACACCGGGGAGCTGTTTTTT,CASSDSLAGNTGELFF
few,TRBJ1-1,TRBV9,TRBD1,13,TGTGCCAGCAGCGTGGGACAGGACACTGAAGCTTTCTTT,CASSVGQDTEAFF
-,TRBJ2-7,TRBV6-5,TRBD1,14,TGTGCCAGCAGCCCCGGGACAGGGTATGGGGAGCAGTACTTC,CASSPGTGYGEQYF